This T cell receptor beta chain was recovered during a study of cytomegalovirus exposure and HLA in healthy donors. PCR involved 60 Vbeta and 13 Jbeta primers. Assay used: immunoSEQ multiplex PCR; TCRdb lists only in-frame clones, some missing. The sample holds 190,000 or so clones, around four fifths seen once. Concerning this clone itself: As yet, its antigen is unknown.

V trimming: 4 bases; J trimming: 6 bases; junction bases outside the gene matches: 6. The CDR3 totals 16 residues. CDR1 and CDR2 from the germline V gene are LNHDA and SQIVND (reference sequence). General study results and limits: Researchers catalogued 150 or so TCR beta chains as cytomegalovirus-associated. It was reportedly the case that the classifier diagnosed cytomegalovirus status with high specificity and sensitivity. Reportedly, TCR beta sequences accurately predicted HLA-A and HLA-B alleles in most subjects.

J is TRBJ2-2 and V is TRBV19, with TRBD1 matching 12 bases. The sequenced material came from PBMCs. This TCR came from a man aged 50-59 years in good health and CMV-seronegative. The CDR3 protein is CASSTSGTGGPGELFF. CDR3 DNA: TGTGCCAGTAGTACCTCCGGGACAGGGGGCCCCGGGGAGCTGTTTTTT.